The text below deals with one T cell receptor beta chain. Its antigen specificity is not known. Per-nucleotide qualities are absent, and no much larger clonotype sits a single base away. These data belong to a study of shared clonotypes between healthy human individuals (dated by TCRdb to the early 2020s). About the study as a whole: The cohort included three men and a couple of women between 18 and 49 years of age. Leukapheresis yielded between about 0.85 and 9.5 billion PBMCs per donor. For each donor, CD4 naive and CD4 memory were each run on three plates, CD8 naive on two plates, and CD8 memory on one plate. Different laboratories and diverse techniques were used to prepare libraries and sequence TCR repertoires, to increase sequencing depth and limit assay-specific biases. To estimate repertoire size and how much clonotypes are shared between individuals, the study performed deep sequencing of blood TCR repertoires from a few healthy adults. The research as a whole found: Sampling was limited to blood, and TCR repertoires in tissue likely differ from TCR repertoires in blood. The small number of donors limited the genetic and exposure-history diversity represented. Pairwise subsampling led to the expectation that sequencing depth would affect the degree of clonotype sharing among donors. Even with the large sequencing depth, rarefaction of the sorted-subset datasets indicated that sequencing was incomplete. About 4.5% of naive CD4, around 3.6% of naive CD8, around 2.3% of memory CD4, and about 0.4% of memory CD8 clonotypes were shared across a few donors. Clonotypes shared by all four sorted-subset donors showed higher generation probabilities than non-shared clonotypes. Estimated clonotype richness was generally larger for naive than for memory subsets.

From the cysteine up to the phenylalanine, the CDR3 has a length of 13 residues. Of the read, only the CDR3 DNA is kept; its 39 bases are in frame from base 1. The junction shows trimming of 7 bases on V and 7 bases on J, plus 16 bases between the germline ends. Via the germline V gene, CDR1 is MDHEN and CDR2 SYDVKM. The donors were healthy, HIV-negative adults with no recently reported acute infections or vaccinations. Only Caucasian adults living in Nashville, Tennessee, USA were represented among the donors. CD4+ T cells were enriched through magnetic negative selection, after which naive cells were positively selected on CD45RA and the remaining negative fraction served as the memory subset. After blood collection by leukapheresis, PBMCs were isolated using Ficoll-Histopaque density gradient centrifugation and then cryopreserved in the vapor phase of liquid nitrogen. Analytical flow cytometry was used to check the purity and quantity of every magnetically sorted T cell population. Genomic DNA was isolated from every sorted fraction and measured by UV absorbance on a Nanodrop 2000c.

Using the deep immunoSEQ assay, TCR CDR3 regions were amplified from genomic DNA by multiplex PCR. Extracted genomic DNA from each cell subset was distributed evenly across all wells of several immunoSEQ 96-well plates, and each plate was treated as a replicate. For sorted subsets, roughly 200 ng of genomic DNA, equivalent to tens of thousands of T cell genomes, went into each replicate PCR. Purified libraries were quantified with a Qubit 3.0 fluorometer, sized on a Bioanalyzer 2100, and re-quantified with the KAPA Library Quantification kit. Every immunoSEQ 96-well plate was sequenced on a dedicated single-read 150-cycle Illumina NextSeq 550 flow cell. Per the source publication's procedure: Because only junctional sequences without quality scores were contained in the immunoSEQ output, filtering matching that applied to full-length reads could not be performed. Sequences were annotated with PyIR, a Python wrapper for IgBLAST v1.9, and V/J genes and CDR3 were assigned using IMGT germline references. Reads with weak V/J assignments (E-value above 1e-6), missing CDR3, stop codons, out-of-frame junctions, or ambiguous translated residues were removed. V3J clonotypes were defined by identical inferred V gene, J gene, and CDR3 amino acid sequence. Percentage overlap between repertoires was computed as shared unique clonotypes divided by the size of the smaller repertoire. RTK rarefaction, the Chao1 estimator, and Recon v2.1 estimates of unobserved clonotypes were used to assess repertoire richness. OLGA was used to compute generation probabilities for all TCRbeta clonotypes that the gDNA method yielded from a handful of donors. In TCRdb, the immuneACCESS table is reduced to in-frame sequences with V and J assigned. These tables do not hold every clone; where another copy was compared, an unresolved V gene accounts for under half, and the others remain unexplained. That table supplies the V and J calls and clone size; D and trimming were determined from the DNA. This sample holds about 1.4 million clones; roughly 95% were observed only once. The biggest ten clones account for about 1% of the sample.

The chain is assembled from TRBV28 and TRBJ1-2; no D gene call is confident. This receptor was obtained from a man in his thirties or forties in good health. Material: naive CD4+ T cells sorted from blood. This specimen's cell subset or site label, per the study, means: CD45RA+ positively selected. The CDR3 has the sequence CASIDAPALGYTF. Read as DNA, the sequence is TGTGCCAGCATCGACGCCCCCGCCCTTGGCTACACCTTC.